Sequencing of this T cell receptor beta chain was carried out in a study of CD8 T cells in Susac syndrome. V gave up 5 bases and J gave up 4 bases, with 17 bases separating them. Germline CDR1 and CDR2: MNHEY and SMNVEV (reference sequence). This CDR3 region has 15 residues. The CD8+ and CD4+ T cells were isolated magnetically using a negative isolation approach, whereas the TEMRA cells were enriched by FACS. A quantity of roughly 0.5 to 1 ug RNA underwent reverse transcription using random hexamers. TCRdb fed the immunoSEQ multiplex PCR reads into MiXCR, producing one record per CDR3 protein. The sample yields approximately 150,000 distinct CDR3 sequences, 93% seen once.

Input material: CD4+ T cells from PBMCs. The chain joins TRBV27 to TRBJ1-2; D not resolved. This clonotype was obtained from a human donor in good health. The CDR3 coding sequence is TGTGCCAGCAGTCTCTCCCGTCTGAGGGTCTATGGCTACACCTTC. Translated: CASSLSRLRVYGYTF.